This T cell receptor (beta chain) originates from a study of cytomegalovirus exposure and HLA in healthy donors. This CDR3 contains 12 residues. Germline CDR1 and CDR2: MNHEY and SVGAGI. This clone was counted between two and nine times. Its antigen remains unknown. Sequence at one end of the junction differs from germline and may be a read error. 13 Jbeta primers and 60 Vbeta primers were used for the PCR. The repertoire was sequenced with immunoSEQ multiplex PCR; TCRdb's copy has only in-frame clones and lacks some. The table includes about 100,000 clones, around a tenth detected once. General study points: Association of a missense DCLRE1C variant with TCR beta V- and J-gene trimming was reported in a later analysis.

This sequence joins TRBV6-5 and TRBJ2-7, with TRBD2 matching over 13 bases. Sample: PBMCs. The receptor was derived from a middle-aged man in good health and CMV-seropositive. This CDR3 reads CASTGLAGELYF. As DNA, the CDR3 is TGTGCCAGCACTGGACTAGCGGGAGAGCTGTACTTC.